These 6 T cell receptor beta chains originate from one sample sequenced in a study of CD8+ T cells in alopecia areata. As the sequencing template, cDNA was produced by extracting RNA and reverse transcribing it. The assay was immunoSEQ multiplex PCR, and TCRdb's table has in-frame clones only and misses some. This table holds some 100,000 clones, approximately 63% found once. Treatment reported: oral pan-JAK inhibitor, 5-10 mg twice daily. Material: CD8+ T cells sorted from blood, obtained at approximately week 56, from a patient treated with tofacitinib. Source of these receptors: a human donor with alopecia areata.

The chain has TRBV15 and TRBJ2-3, with D uncertain. The germline V gene encodes CDR1 LNHNV and CDR2 YYDKDF (reference sequence). V was pared by 4 bases and J by 2 bases, with 13 bases between. The CDR3 runs 15 residues. In nucleotides, the CDR3 is TGTGCCACCAGCATTAGAGGCCATTCCACAGATACGCAGTATTTT. It translates to CATSIRGHSTDTQYF.

The chain combines TRBV7-2 with TRBJ1-2; no firm D call. Germline values: CDR1 SGHTA, CDR2 FQGNSA. Trimming left V 3 bases short and J 6 bases short, with 8 bases between. The CDR3 consists of 12 residues. Here the CDR3 DNA reads TGTGCCAGCAGCTTTTCCAGCAATGGCTACACCTTC. This translates into CASSFSSNGYTF.

The chain uses TRBV5-1 and TRBJ2-3; D remains ambiguous. Germline CDR1 and CDR2: SGHRS and YFSETQ. This CDR3 has 13 amino acids. The V and J ends lost 2 bases and 2 bases respectively, with 6 bases between them. CDR3 protein: CASSLEITDTQYF. In nucleotides, the CDR3 is TGCGCCAGCAGCTTAGAGATCACAGATACGCAGTATTTT.

This chain connects TRBV5-1 to TRBJ1-1, with D maybe TRBD1 (6 bases). The germline V and J ends were trimmed by 7 bases and 1 base, with 11 bases remaining between them. The V gene's germline CDR1 is SGHRS and CDR2 YFSETQ. This CDR3 has 13 residues. CDR3 protein: CASVGQQNTEAFF. The CDR3 nucleotides are TGCGCCAGCGTCGGACAGCAGAACACTGAAGCTTTCTTT.

This chain links TRBV6-5 with TRBJ1-1, with TRBD1 as a possible D gene (5 bases). V dropped 2 bases and J dropped 4 bases, with 11 bases sitting between them. CDR3 size: 14 residues. Germline V gives CDR1 MNHEY, CDR2 SVGAGI. Written as DNA, the CDR3 is TGTGCCAGCAGTTACGGGACGGGGTCCACTGAAGCTTTCTTT. Translation: CASSYGTGSTEAFF.

The chain combines TRBV19 with TRBJ1-5; no definite D call. The length of the CDR3 is 14 residues. The V end was cut by 8 bases, the J end by 5 bases, with 16 bases between. Germline V CDR1 and CDR2: LNHDA, SQIVND (reference sequence). CDR3 residues: CASQEGRSYQPQHF. The CDR3 coding sequence is TGTGCCAGTCAGGAGGGAAGGAGTTATCAGCCCCAGCATTTT.